Following are 25 T cell receptor beta chains from one sample sequenced in a study of CD8 T cells in ankylosing spondylitis. From the 5' RACE reads, TCRdb called clonotypes with MiXCR, one entry per CDR3 protein. The sample has some 130,000 distinct CDR3 sequences; roughly an eighth are singletons. Sequencing input: blood, either unsorted or a sorted T cell fraction (not recorded which). These receptor sequences come from a female donor with ankylosing spondylitis or in good health (not recorded which).

This clonotype was picked up many times. V usage is TRBV12-3 or TRBV12-4 and J usage is TRBJ2-1, with D perhaps matching TRBD2 (6 bases). Between the trimmed V and J ends, which lost 6 bases and 7 bases, there was a span of 22 bases. This CDR3 contains 16 residues. The CDR3: CASRSPPQTGENEQFF. CDR3 in DNA: TGTGCCAGCAGATCCCCGCCCCAAACGGGAGAGAATGAGCAGTTCTTC.

The chain couples TRBV7-2 to TRBJ1-2; D might be TRBD1 (5 bases). CDR1 is SGHTA, CDR2 FQGNSA, per germline. Trimming stripped 5 bases from V and 0 bases from J, with 16 bases between. The CDR3 loop spans 16 amino acids. This CDR3 reads CASSPYLRQSNYGYTF. The CDR3 DNA reads TGTGCCAGCAGCCCCTACTTACGACAGTCTAACTATGGCTACACCTTC.

This clonotype appeared many times. This sequence joins TRBV24-1 and TRBJ1-3; D gene uncertain. From germline, CDR1 is KGHDR and CDR2 SFDVKD. V was clipped by 2 bases and J by 8 bases, with 6 bases between them. The CDR3 is 12 amino acids. The CDR3 loop is CATSDWGDTIYF. The CDR3 DNA reads as TGTGCCACCAGTGATTGGGGAGACACCATATATTTT.

This clonotype was detected ten times or more. J is TRBJ1-2 and V is TRBV27, with D possibly TRBD1 on 6 matching bases. Germline CDR1 reads MNHEY; CDR2 reads SMNVEV (reference sequence). V lost 5 bases and J lost 3, with 16 bases in between. This CDR3 contains 15 residues. Written as DNA, the CDR3 is TGTGCCAGCAGTCCCGCTGGACAGTTCTACTATGGCTACACCTTC. Encoded protein: CASSPAGQFYYGYTF.

This clonotype has a count of ten or more. In DNA form, the CDR3 reads TGTGCCAGCAGTCGACTAGCGGGGAACACCGGGGAGCTGTTTTTT. It translates to CASSRLAGNTGELFF. V usage is TRBV2 and J usage is TRBJ2-2, with TRBD2 identical over 10 bases. In germline, CDR1 is SNHLY, CDR2 FYNNEI. J was trimmed by 1 base and V by 5 bases; bases with no gene match: 1. The CDR3 has 15 amino acids.

This clonotype was counted once. A read error may explain this, as a much larger clone is one base away. CDR3 loop: CSAIETGLRDVQYF. The CDR3, as DNA: TGCAGTGCTATAGAGACCGGGTTAAGAGATGTCCAGTACTTC. The chain employs TRBV20-1 and TRBJ2-5; D not certain. The CDR3 loop spans 14 amino acids. CDR1 and CDR2 from the germline V gene are DFQATT and SNEGSKA (reference sequence). V lost 4 bases and J lost 10, with 22 bases in between.

This clonotype showed up many times. The genes are TRBV7-9 and TRBJ2-1; a possible D gene is TRBD1 (6 bases). Between the trimmed V and J ends, which lost 1 base and 5 bases, there was a span of 9 bases. Germline V gene lookup returns CDR1 SEHNR and CDR2 FQNEAQ (reference sequence). The CDR3 is 14 residues long. The CDR3 loop is CASSLGRGNNEQFF. CDR3 DNA sequence: TGTGCCAGCAGCTTAGGAAGGGGGAACAATGAGCAGTTCTTC.

In its sample, this clonotype was seen many times. The chain couples TRBV5-1 to TRBJ2-1; D ambiguous. Germline V gene sequence: CDR1 SGHRS, CDR2 YFSETQ. V was cut by 2 bases and J by 8 bases, with 11 bases left in between. The CDR3 sequence is 13 residues long. The CDR3 sequence: CASSFVEGYEQFF. The CDR3, as DNA: TGCGCCAGCAGCTTTGTTGAAGGATATGAGCAGTTCTTC.

Comment on this clonotype: One base away lies a much larger clone, so this may be a sequencing read error. This rearrangement joins TRBV5-6 to TRBJ2-7; no clear D gene. Looked up from germline, CDR1 is SGHDT and CDR2 is YYEEEE. The CDR3 loop spans 15 amino acids. V lost 1 base to trimming and J lost 0 bases, with 11 bases between them. This CDR3 reads CASSLKPVSSYEQYF. CDR3 coding DNA: TGTGCCAGCAGCTTGAAACCGGTTAGCTCCTACGAGCAGTACTTC.

The sample holds many counts of this clonotype. The rearrangement links TRBV20-1 to TRBJ1-2; D is ambiguous. Germline lookup yields CDR1 DFQATT and CDR2 SNEGSKA (reference sequence). The CDR3 consists of 14 residues. V lost 0 bases, J lost 0 bases, and 8 bases lay in between. The CDR3: CSARDRVANYGYTF. DNA for the CDR3: TGCAGTGCTAGAGATCGGGTCGCTAACTATGGCTACACCTTC.

This clonotype occurred many times. The CDR3 bases are TGTGCCAGCAGCCGGGGGTATAGCAATCAGCCCCAGCATTTT. It yields the protein CASSRGYSNQPQHF. The rearrangement joins TRBV7-2 to TRBJ1-5, with D possibly being TRBD1 (5 bases). This CDR3 is built from 14 residues. V lost 5 bases and J lost 0, with 8 bases in between. The germline CDR1 and CDR2 sequences are SGHTA and FQGNSA.

In its sample, this clonotype was seen a few times. The chain joins TRBV10-1 to TRBJ2-1, with D possibly called TRBD1 or TRBD2 (5 bases each). The CDR3 consists of 14 residues. CDR1 is WNHNN, CDR2 SYGVQD, per germline (reference sequence). The V end lost 4 bases, the J end lost 2 bases, and 9 bases lay between the germline ends. The CDR3 region is CASSAGRTYNEQFF. CDR3 DNA sequence: TGCGCCAGCAGTGCGGGACGGACCTACAATGAGCAGTTCTTC.

The V call is TRBV20-1, the J call TRBJ1-5, with 7 bases fitting TRBD1. Germline values: CDR1 DFQATT, CDR2 SNEGSKA (reference sequence). The CDR3 runs to 15 residues. After removal of 4 bases from V and 5 bases from J, the junction contained 11 bases not matched to a gene. CDR3 in amino acids: CSANGGRGIHQPQHF. CDR3 bases: TGCAGTGCTAACGGTGGCAGGGGGATCCATCAGCCCCAGCATTTT.

Concerning this clonotype itself: This could be a read error, since a much larger clone is one nucleotide away. The rearrangement joins TRBV20-1 to TRBJ2-3, with D perhaps TRBD2 (5 bases). Germline V gives CDR1 DFQATT, CDR2 SNEGSKA (reference sequence). The V end was cut by 5 bases, the J end by 4 bases, with 13 bases between. CDR3 length: 13 amino acids. The CDR3 DNA is TGCAGTGCTCCCGGACGTAGCGCAGATACGCAGTATTTT. Translation: CSAPGRSADTQYF.

This clonotype showed up many times. The chain uses TRBV28 and TRBJ1-2; D call uncertain. This CDR3 comprises 13 residues. V lost 3 bases and J lost 6, with 11 bases in between. Germline CDR1 is MDHEN and CDR2 is SYDVKM. The CDR3: CASSLGQANGYTF. The CDR3 region has the DNA TGTGCCAGCAGTTTGGGCCAGGCCAATGGCTACACCTTC.

The sample holds many counts of this clonotype. The CDR3: CASSPSRGMSYNEQFF. The CDR3 region has the DNA TGTGCCAGCAGCCCTAGTAGAGGGATGTCCTACAATGAGCAGTTCTTC. The V call is TRBV7-9, the J call TRBJ2-1; D perhaps matches TRBD2 (5 bases). From germline, CDR1 is SEHNR and CDR2 FQNEAQ (reference sequence). V was shortened by 5 bases and J by 1 base, with 15 bases between the two germline ends. The CDR3 has 16 residues.

This clonotype showed up just a few times. J is TRBJ2-3 and V is TRBV20-1; 10 positions match TRBD2. CDR1 DFQATT and CDR2 SNEGSKA come from the germline V gene (reference sequence). CDR3 length: 17 residues. The ends lost 0 bases at V and 1 base at J; junction bases unmatched: 7. DNA for the CDR3: TGCAGTGCTAGAGATCCCACCGGACTAGCGGGCACAGATACGCAGTATTTT. Translating gives CSARDPTGLAGTDTQYF.

This clonotype was observed many times. V gene TRBV29-1 combines with J gene TRBJ1-4; 7 bases fit TRBD1. Germline V lookup: CDR1 SQVTM, CDR2 ANQGSEA. The CDR3 sequence is 13 residues long. The junction had 6 bases not matched to a gene; V was cut back by 6 bases and J by 5 bases. CDR3 DNA: TGCAGCGTCTCGGGACAGATAAATGAAAAACTGTTTTTT. Protein product: CSVSGQINEKLFF.

This clonotype has at least ten counts. This chain links TRBV27 with TRBJ2-7, with D perhaps TRBD1 (6 bases). The CDR3 spans 12 residues. Germline V CDR1 and CDR2: MNHEY, SMNVEV (reference sequence). V gave up 2 bases and J gave up 4 bases, with 6 bases separating them. CDR3 in amino acids: CASSLQGYEQYF. The CDR3 nucleotides are TGTGCCAGCAGTTTACAGGGGTACGAGCAGTACTTC.

This clonotype has at least ten counts. J is TRBJ2-1 and V is TRBV5-1, with 11 bases that match TRBD2. The germline V gene has CDR1 SGHRS and CDR2 YFSETQ. The CDR3 loop spans 15 amino acids. V trimming: 0 bases; J trimming: 6 bases; junction bases outside the gene matches: 2. DNA of the CDR3: TGCGCCAGCAGCTTGGCACTAGCGGGAGCCAATGAGCAGTTCTTC. Amino acid sequence: CASSLALAGANEQFF.

This clonotype appeared many times. The chain links TRBV18 to TRBJ1-2; D gene unclear. Per germline, CDR1 KGHSH and CDR2 LQKENI. The CDR3 spans 13 residues. Trimming pared 2 bases from V and 4 bases from J, leaving 8 bases between. The CDR3 loop reads CASSPDTPYGYTF. The CDR3 DNA follows: TGTGCCAGCTCACCAGACACGCCCTATGGCTACACCTTC.

This clonotype has at least ten counts. The gene calls are TRBV6-5 and TRBJ2-5, with D perhaps TRBD1 (5 bases). The CDR3 is made up of 11 amino acids. V shed 5 bases and J shed 14 bases, with 15 bases lying between them. CDR1 MNHEY and CDR2 SVGAGI come from the germline V gene. CDR3 amino acids: CASSRGTDRYF. The DNA for the CDR3 is TGTGCCAGCAGTAGGGGCACGGATCGATACTTC.

This clonotype was seen many times. The chain combines TRBV15 with TRBJ2-7; 10 positions agree with TRBD1. The V gene's germline CDR1 is LNHNV and CDR2 YYDKDF (reference sequence). J gave up 5 bases and V 2 bases, and 6 bases lay outside the gene matches. CDR3 length equals 15 residues. As DNA, the CDR3 is TGTGCCACCAGCAGACCAGGACAGGGGGTAAACGAGCAGTACTTC. Its translation: CATSRPGQGVNEQYF.

This clonotype was counted at least ten times. The V call is TRBV29-1, the J call TRBJ1-5; D call uncertain. V lost 6 bases, J lost 0 bases, and 12 bases lay in between. The CDR3 extends over 14 amino acids. The V gene's germline CDR1 is SQVTM and CDR2 ANQGSEA. The CDR3 region is CSVAAANSNQPQHF. CDR3 sequence (DNA): TGCAGCGTCGCGGCTGCAAATAGCAATCAGCCCCAGCATTTT. Filled out from reference TRBV29-1 and TRBJ1-5, the complete variable domain reads SAVISQKPSRDICQRGTSLTIQCQVDSQVTMMFWYRQQPGQSLTLIATANQGSEATYESGFVIDKFPISRPNLTFSTLTVSNMSPEDSSIYLCSVAAANSNQPQHFGDGTRLSIL.

This clonotype came up many times. V and J are TRBV5-5 and TRBJ2-7; D call uncertain. Trimming pared 0 bases from V and 5 bases from J, leaving 6 bases between. Germline assignment: CDR1 SGHKS and CDR2 YYEKEE (reference sequence). The CDR3 has 12 amino acids. CDR3 region: CASSLGRDEQYF. CDR3 sequence (DNA): TGTGCCAGCAGCTTGGGAAGGGACGAGCAGTACTTC.